Presented here are 15 T cell receptor beta chains from one specimen sequenced in a study of blood T cell repertoires in COVID-19. TCRdb keeps only in-frame clones here, not all; method: immunoSEQ multiplex PCR. The table records around 250,000 clones, less than 90% of them present only once. The material sequenced was peripheral blood. Receptor source: a woman between 40 and 50 years old who had recovered from COVID-19.

The chain recombines TRBV4-1 with TRBJ1-1; D not certain. V lost 1 base and J lost 5, with 11 bases in between. The CDR3 spans 14 residues. Per the germline V gene, CDR1 is MGHRA and CDR2 is YSYEKL. CDR3 nucleotides: TGCGCCAGCAGCCAAGTTGTTCTCGTAACTGAAGCTTTCTTT. Protein product: CASSQVVLVTEAFF.

This sequence joins TRBV7-7 and TRBJ2-5, with a tentative D call TRBD2 (7 bases). There are 14 residues in the CDR3. V shed 4 bases and J shed 4 bases, with 13 bases lying between them. Germline CDR1 and CDR2: SSHAT and FNYEAQ (reference sequence). The DNA for the CDR3 is TGTGCCAGCAGCTACGGGGGGCTGGGAGAGACCCAGTACTTC. Translating it yields CASSYGGLGETQYF.

Only one count was recorded for this clone. The chain employs TRBV6-2 or TRBV6-3 and TRBJ2-7, with 9 positions matching TRBD1. The V gene's germline CDR1 is MNHEY and CDR2 SVGEGT. V was clipped by 0 bases and J by 4 bases; unmatched bases: 4. This CDR3 contains 15 residues. In DNA form, the CDR3 reads TGTGCCAGCAGTTACTCACCGACAGGGGGATACGAGCAGTACTTC. This translates into CASSYSPTGGYEQYF.

This chain joins TRBV6-5 and TRBJ2-2, with 7 nucleotides matching TRBD1. The junction had 10 bases not matched to a gene; V was cut back by 10 bases and J by 2 bases. This CDR3 is 15 amino acids long. CDR1 MNHEY and CDR2 SVGAGI come from the germline V gene. In DNA, the CDR3 is TGTGCCACCTCGACCGGGACAGCTAACACCGGGGAGCTGTTTTTT. Translating it yields CATSTGTANTGELFF.

The count of this clone is one. J is TRBJ1-3 and V is TRBV6-6, with 8 bases that match TRBD1. The CDR3 extends over 14 amino acids. Trimming cost V 8 bases and J 2 bases; bases outside gene matches: 5. Germline CDR1 is MNHNY and CDR2 is SVGAGI (reference sequence). The CDR3 protein is CASEQGAAGNTIYF. The CDR3 bases are TGTGCCAGCGAGCAGGGGGCAGCTGGAAACACCATATATTTT.

The chain has TRBV27 and TRBJ2-3; TRBD1 matches at 10 bases. CDR1 is MNHEY, CDR2 SMNVEV, per germline (reference sequence). This CDR3 comprises 14 residues. V trimming: 6 bases; J trimming: 0 bases; junction bases outside the gene matches: 0. This CDR3 is CASRDRGSTDTQYF. CDR3 DNA: TGTGCCAGCAGGGACAGGGGGAGCACAGATACGCAGTATTTT.

This chain joins TRBV30 and TRBJ1-2; tentative D call: TRBD1 (6 bases). V lost 3 bases and J 4 bases, leaving 21 bases between the germline ends. Germline loops: CDR1 GTSNPN, CDR2 SVGIG (reference sequence). This CDR3 region has 16 residues. The chain's CDR3 is CAWRGAMTGMAYGYTF. CDR3 in DNA: TGTGCCTGGAGGGGGGCTATGACAGGAATGGCCTATGGCTACACCTTC.

This clone was counted a single time. This sequence joins TRBV5-1 and TRBJ2-1; 12 bases are shared with TRBD2. This CDR3 region has 16 residues. Germline V CDR1 and CDR2: SGHRS, YFSETQ. Trimming removed 0 bases from V and 7 bases from J; junction bases left unmatched: 5. The DNA for the CDR3 is TGCGCCAGCAGCTTGGCCCCTAGCGGGGGGGGGAATGAGCAGTTCTTC. It translates to CASSLAPSGGGNEQFF.

This chain links TRBV7-2 with TRBJ2-7, with D perhaps TRBD2 (5 bases). The CDR3 runs to 14 residues. Per the germline V gene, CDR1 is SGHTA and CDR2 is FQGNSA. V was shortened by 1 base and J by 2 bases, with 9 bases between the two germline ends. This CDR3 is CASSLEPGTYEQYF. DNA for the CDR3: TGTGCCAGCAGCTTAGAACCCGGGACCTACGAGCAGTACTTC.

The rearrangement links TRBV28 to TRBJ1-5; 9 bases agree with TRBD1. With V trimmed by 5 bases and J by 6 bases, 8 bases remained unmatched. Per germline, CDR1 MDHEN and CDR2 SYDVKM. This CDR3 has 15 amino acids. In nucleotides, the CDR3 is TGTGCCAGCAGTACCCCGGACAGGGGAAGTCAGCCCCAGCATTTT. Translated: CASSTPDRGSQPQHF. Full variable domain (rest looked up from reference TRBV28 and TRBJ1-5): DVKVTQSSRYLVKRTGEKVFLECVQDMDHENMFWYRQDPGLGLRLIYFSYDVKMKEKGDIPEGYSVSREKKERFSLILESASTNQTSMYLCASSTPDRGSQPQHFGDGTRLSIL.

J is TRBJ2-4 and V is TRBV5-1, with a tentative D call TRBD2 (6 bases). V lost 4 bases, J lost 9 bases, and 20 bases lay in between. CDR3 length: 15 residues. Per the germline V gene, CDR1 is SGHRS and CDR2 is YFSETQ. CDR3 sequence: CASSTVGSPEGIQYF. The CDR3 DNA is TGCGCCAGCAGCACCGTAGGGTCCCCGGAGGGCATTCAGTACTTC.

This clone has just a few counts. The rearrangement uses TRBV6-5 and TRBJ2-2, with D possibly being TRBD1 (5 bases). V gave up 5 bases and J gave up 6 bases, with 16 bases separating them. CDR3 size: 15 residues. Looked up from germline, CDR1 is MNHEY and CDR2 is SVGAGI. CDR3 DNA sequence: TGTGCCAGCAGTCTCATCCCAGGGATCCCCGGGGAGCTGTTTTTT. Protein sequence: CASSLIPGIPGELFF.

The chain recombines TRBV7-3 with TRBJ2-1, with TRBD1 as a possible D gene (6 bases). The germline V gene encodes CDR1 SGHTA and CDR2 FQGTGA. There are 15 residues in the CDR3. V lost 7 bases to trimming and J lost 0 bases, with 13 bases between them. CDR3 nucleotide sequence: TGTGCCAGCACCGAAGGACAGAGCTCCTACAATGAGCAGTTCTTC. Protein sequence: CASTEGQSSYNEQFF.

The V call is TRBV13, the J call TRBJ2-1; possibly TRBD2 for D (6 bases). This CDR3 spans 16 amino acids. Germline V gives CDR1 PRHDT, CDR2 FYEKMQ (reference sequence). The V end was cut by 3 bases, the J end by 4 bases, with 16 bases between. The CDR3 protein is CASSFVLGGTYNEQFF. CDR3 sequence (DNA): TGTGCCAGCAGCTTTGTACTAGGAGGGACTTACAATGAGCAGTTCTTC. Supplemented by reference TRBV13 and TRBJ2-1, the full variable domain reads AAGVIQSPRHLIKEKRETATLKCYPIPRHDTVYWYQQGPGQDPQFLISFYEKMQSDKGSIPDRFSAQQFSDYHSELNMSSLELGDSALYFCASSFVLGGTYNEQFFGPGTRLTVL.

The J gene is TRBJ1-1, the V gene TRBV5-4; D call uncertain. The germline gives CDR1 SGHNT, CDR2 YYREEE (reference sequence). There are 13 residues in the CDR3. V was clipped by 6 bases and J by 3 bases, with 12 bases between them. The CDR3 sequence is CASNLGGHTEAFF. DNA of the CDR3: TGTGCCAGCAACCTGGGAGGCCACACTGAAGCTTTCTTT.